Described below is a single T cell receptor beta chain sequence and its context. Its antigen is unknown. No conserved phenylalanine or tryptophan is present at the end of the CDR3, so a read error is the likely explanation. These data are taken from a study of T cell repertoires in cytomegalovirus infection. Looking at the study overall: CMV epitopes used comprised recently identified HLA-C-restricted ones and well-studied HLA-B-restricted ones. CMV infection together with matching HLA type was indicated by public TCR beta signatures. General study results and limits: The response measured ex vivo was dominated by TCR beta clonotypes (HLA-C-restricted and CMV-specific). The study identified carriers of CMV plus the relevant HLA from cumulative public TCR beta family frequency.

TCRdb fed the reads into MiXCR, producing one record per CDR3 protein. Among approximately 1,000,000 distinct CDR3 sequences, around 30% were seen once, and the ten largest hold over 12%. V was pared by 1 base and J by 6 bases, with 7 bases between. There are 12 residues in the CDR3. The germline gives CDR1 SGHVT, CDR2 SQSDAQ. The chain employs TRBV7-4 and TRBJ2-7, with D possibly matching TRBD1 (6 bases). Specimen: cultured CD8+ T cells from PBMCs, collected from culture after CMV antigen stimulation. This TCR was recovered from a human donor in good health (CMV status not recorded). Some clones in this sample may be carry-over from other donors' samples. CDR3 protein: CASSLEGGEQYL. The CDR3 bases are TGTGCCAGCAGCTTAGAAGGGGGCGAGCAGTACTTG.